This TCR beta chain was retrieved from a study of shared clonotypes between healthy human individuals. CD8 cells regarded as naive lacked CD45RO, were positively chosen for CCR7, and omitted terminally differentiated effector memory CD45RA+ cells. The CDR3 is 15 residues long. Germline values: CDR1 SNHLY, CDR2 FYNNEI. The V end lost 9 bases, the J end lost 6 bases, and 21 bases lay between the germline ends. Here immunoSEQ multiplex PCR was the method, and the copy in TCRdb shows in-frame clones only, minus some. This sample has millions of clones; about 95% occur once, and the top ten carry more than 0.95%.

This receptor was identified in a man younger than 35 in good health. The sequencing sample was made of naive CD8+ T cells sorted from blood. V is TRBV2 and J is TRBJ2-1; D is perhaps TRBD2 (5 bases). The CDR3 loop is CARSSPTTPGNEQFF. The CDR3 DNA reads as TGTGCCAGGTCCTCCCCGACTACGCCAGGCAATGAGCAGTTCTTC.